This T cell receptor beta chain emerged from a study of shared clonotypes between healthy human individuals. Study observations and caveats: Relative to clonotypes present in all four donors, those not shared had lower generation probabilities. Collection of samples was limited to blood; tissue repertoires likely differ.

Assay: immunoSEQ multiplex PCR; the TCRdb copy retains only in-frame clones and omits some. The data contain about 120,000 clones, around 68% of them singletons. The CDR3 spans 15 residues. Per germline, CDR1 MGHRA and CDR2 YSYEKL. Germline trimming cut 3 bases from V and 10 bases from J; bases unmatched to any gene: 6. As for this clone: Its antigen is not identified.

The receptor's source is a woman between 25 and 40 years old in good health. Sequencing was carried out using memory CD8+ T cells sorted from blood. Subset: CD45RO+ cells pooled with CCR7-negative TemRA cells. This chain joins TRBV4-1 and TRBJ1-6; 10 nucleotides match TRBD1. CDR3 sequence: CASSHRQGAESPLHF. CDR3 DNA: TGCGCCAGCAGCCACAGACAGGGGGCGGAGTCACCCCTCCACTTT.